This TCR beta chain was sequenced during a study of vaccination and CD4 T cells after COVID-19. Across the study: Convalescent patients gave post-COVID blood a median about 91 days post-diagnosis, range 35 to 161. Post-vaccination specimens were collected at a median of roughly 65 days following dose two (range 14 to 241). Whole-study results and caveats: Spike mono-reactive status applied to 304 of 307 vaccine-specific clones in convalescent patients.

About this clonotype: Its specificity is unknown.

This CDR3 is built from 15 residues. V lost 3 bases to trimming and J lost 4 bases, with 15 bases between them. Germline-derived CDR1 and CDR2 are ENHRY and SYGVKD. Time point specified: late sampling 161 to 241 days after vaccination in a few convalescent patients. All positive PCR tests were dated between March and December 2020, predating US Alpha, Beta and Delta variants. TCRdb reanalysed the PCR reads using MiXCR and keeps one entry per CDR3 protein. Among around 37,000 distinct CDR3 sequences, about 34% were seen once, and the ten largest hold 5.8%. Source: CD4+ T cells from blood, taken about 7 months after SARS-CoV-2 vaccination. The TCR originated in a human donor who had recovered from COVID-19. The rearrangement joins TRBV10-3 to TRBJ1-1; the D is unclear. In nucleotides, the CDR3 is TGTGCCATCAGTGATGCTTCTGCCGTGGTCACTGAAGCTTTCTTT. Protein product: CAISDASAVVTEAFF.